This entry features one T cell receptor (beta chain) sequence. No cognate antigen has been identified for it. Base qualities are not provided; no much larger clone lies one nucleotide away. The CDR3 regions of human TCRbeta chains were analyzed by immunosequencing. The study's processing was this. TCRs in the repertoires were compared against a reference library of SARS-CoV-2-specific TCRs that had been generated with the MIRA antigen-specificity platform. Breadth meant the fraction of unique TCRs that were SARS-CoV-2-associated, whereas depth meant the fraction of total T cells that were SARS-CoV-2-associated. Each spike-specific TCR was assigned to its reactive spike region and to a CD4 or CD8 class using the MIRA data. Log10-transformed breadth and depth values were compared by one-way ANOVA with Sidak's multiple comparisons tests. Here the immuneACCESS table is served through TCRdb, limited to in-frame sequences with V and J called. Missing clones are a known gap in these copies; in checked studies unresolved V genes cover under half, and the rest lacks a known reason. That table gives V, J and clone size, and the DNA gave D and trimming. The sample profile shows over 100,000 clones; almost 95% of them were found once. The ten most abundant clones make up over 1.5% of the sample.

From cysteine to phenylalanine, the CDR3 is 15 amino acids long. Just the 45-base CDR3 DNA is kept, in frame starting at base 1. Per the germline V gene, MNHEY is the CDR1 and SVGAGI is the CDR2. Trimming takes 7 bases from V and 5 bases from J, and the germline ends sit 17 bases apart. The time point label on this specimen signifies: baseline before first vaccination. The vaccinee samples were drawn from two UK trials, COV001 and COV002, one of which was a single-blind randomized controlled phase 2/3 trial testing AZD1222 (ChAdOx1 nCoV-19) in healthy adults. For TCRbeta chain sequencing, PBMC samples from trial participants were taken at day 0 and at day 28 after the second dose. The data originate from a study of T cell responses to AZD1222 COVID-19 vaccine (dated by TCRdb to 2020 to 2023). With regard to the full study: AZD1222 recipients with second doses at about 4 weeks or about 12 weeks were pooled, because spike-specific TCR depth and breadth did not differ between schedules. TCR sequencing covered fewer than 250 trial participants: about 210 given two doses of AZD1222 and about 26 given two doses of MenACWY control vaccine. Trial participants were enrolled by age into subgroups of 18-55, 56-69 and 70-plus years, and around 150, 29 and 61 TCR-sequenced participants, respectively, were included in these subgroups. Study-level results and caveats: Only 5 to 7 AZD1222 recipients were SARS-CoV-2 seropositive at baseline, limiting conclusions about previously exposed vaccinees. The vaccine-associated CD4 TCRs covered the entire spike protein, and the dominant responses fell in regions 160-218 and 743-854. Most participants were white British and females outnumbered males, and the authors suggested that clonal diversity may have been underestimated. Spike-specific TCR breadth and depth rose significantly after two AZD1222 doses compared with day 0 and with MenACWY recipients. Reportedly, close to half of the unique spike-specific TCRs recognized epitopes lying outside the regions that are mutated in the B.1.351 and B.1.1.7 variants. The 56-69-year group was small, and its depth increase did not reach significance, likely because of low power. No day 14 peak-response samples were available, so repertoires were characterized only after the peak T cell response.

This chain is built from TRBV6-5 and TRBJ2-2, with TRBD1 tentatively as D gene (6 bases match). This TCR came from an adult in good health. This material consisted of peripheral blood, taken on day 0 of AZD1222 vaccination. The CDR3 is CASIQGWGSTGELFF. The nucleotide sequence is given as TGTGCCAGCATCCAGGGGTGGGGGAGTACCGGGGAGCTGTTTTTT.